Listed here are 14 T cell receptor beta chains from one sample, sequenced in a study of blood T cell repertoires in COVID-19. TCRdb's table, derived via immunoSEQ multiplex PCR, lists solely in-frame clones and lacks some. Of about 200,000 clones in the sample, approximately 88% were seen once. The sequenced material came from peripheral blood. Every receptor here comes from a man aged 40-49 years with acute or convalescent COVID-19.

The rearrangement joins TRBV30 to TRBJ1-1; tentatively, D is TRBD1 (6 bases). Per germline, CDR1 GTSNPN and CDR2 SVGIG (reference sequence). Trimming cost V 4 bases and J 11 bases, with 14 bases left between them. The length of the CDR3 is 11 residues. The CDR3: CAWTKGGDAFF. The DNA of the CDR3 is TGTGCCTGGACCAAAGGGGGGGACGCTTTCTTT. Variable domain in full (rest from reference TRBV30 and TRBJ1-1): SQTIHQWPATLVQPVGSPLSLECTVEGTSNPNLYWYRQAAGRGLQLLFYSVGIGQISSEVPQNLSASRPQDRQFILSSKKLLLSDSGFYLCAWTKGGDAFFGQGTRLTVV.

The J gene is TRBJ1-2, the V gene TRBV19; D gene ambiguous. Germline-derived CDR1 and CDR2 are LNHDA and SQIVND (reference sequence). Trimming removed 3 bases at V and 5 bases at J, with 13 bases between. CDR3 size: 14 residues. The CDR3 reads CASSIEVFRYGYTF. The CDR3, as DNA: TGTGCCAGTAGTATTGAGGTTTTCCGGTATGGCTACACCTTC.

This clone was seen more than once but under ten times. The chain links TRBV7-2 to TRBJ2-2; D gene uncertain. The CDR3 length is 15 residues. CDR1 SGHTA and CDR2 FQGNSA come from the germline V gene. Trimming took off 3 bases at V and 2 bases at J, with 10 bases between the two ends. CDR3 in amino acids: CASSLWLPNTGELFF. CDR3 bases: TGTGCCAGCAGCTTGTGGCTCCCCAACACCGGGGAGCTGTTTTTT.

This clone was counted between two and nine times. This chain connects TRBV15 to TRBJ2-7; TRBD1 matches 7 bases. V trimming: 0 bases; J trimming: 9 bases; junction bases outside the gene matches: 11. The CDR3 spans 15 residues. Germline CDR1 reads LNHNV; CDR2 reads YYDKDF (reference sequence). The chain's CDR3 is CATSRDRPGTALQYF. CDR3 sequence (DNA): TGTGCCACCAGCAGAGATCGACCCGGGACAGCTCTGCAGTACTTC.

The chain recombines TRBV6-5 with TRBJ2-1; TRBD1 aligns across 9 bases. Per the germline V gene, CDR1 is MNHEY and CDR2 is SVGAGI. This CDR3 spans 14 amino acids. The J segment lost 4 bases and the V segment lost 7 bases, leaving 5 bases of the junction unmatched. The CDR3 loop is CASTRGQGYNEQFF. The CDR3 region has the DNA TGTGCCAGCACCCGGGGACAGGGATACAATGAGCAGTTCTTC.

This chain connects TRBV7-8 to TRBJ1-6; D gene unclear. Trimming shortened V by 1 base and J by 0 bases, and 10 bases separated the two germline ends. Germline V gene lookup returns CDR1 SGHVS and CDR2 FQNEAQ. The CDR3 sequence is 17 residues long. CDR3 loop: CASSLEIASSYNSPLHF. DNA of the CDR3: TGTGCCAGCAGCTTAGAAATTGCGAGCTCCTATAATTCACCCCTCCACTTT. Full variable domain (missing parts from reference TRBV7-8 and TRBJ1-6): GAGVSQSPRYKVAKRGQDVALRCDPISGHVSLFWYQQALGQGPEFLTYFQNEAQLDKSGLPSDRFFAERPEGSVSTLKIQRTQQEDSAVYLCASSLEIASSYNSPLHFGNGTRLTVT.

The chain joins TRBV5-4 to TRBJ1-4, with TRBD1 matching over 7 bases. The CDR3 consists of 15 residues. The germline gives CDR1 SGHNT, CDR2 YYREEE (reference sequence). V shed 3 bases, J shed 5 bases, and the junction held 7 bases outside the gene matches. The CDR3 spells CASSSGQDINEKLFF. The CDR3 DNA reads TGTGCCAGCAGCTCCGGACAGGACATAAATGAAAAACTGTTTTTT.

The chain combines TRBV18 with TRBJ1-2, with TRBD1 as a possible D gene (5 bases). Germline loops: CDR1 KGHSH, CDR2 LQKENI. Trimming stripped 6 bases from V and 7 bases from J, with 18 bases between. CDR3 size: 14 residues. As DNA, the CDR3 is TGTGCCAGCTCCGACCCTGGGGCTTGGAGTGGCTACACCTTC. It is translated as CASSDPGAWSGYTF.

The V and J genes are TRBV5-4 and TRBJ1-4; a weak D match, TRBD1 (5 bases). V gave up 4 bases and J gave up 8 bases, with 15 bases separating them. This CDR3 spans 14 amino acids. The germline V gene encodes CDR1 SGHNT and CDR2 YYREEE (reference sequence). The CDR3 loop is CASSNPGNTEKLFF. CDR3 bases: TGTGCCAGCAGCAACCCAGGGAATACAGAAAAACTGTTTTTT.

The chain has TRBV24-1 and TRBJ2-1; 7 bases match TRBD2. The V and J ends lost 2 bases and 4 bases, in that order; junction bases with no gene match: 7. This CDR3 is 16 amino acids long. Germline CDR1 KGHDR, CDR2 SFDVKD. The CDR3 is CATSDWRAGVYNEQFF. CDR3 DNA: TGTGCCACCAGTGATTGGAGGGCGGGAGTTTACAATGAGCAGTTCTTC.

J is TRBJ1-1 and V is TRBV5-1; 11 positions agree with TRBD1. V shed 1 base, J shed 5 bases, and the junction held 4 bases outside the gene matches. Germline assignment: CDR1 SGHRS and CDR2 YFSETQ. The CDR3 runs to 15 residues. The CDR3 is CASSLRTGGDTEAFF. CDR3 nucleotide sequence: TGCGCCAGCAGCTTGCGGACAGGGGGCGATACTGAAGCTTTCTTT.

The CDR3 loop is CASSRDRDYEQYF. CDR3 bases: TGTGCCAGCAGTCGGGACAGGGACTACGAGCAGTACTTC. The chain joins TRBV6-4 to TRBJ2-7; 9 positions match TRBD1. Germline V gene lookup returns CDR1 MRHNA and CDR2 SNTAGT. The CDR3 contains 13 residues. V shed 5 bases and J 3 bases; nucleotides not matched to a gene: 2.

This CDR3 is CASSQNSFNEKLFF. The CDR3 DNA reads TGCGCCAGCAGCCAAAACAGCTTTAATGAAAAACTGTTTTTT. The V and J genes are TRBV4-1 and TRBJ1-4; D not resolved. Trimming took 2 bases from V and 4 from J, leaving 8 bases between them. Germline CDR1 is MGHRA and CDR2 is YSYEKL. The CDR3 contains 14 residues.

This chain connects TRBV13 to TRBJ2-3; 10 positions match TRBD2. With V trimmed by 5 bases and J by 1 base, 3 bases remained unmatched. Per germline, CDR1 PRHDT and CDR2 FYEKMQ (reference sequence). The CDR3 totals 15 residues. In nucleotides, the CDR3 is TGTGCCAGCAGCCCTAGCGGGAGTGGCACAGATACGCAGTATTTT. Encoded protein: CASSPSGSGTDTQYF.